One and the same sample provided the 22 T cell receptor beta chains below, sequenced in a study of blood T cell repertoires in COVID-19. The protocol was immunoSEQ multiplex PCR, while the TCRdb copy is restricted to in-frame clones and leaves out a portion. The data show 65,000 to 75,000 clones, approximately 80% seen once. The source material was peripheral blood. The receptors here all came from a human donor in a cohort sampled during active COVID-19.

The rearrangement links TRBV18 to TRBJ2-3; tentative D call: TRBD1 (6 bases). Trimming left V 3 bases short and J 5 bases short, with 12 bases between. Germline V lookup: CDR1 KGHSH, CDR2 LQKENI. The CDR3 has 14 residues. The CDR3 nucleotides are TGTGCCAGCTCACCGGGAAGGGGGATAGATACGCAGTATTTT. Protein: CASSPGRGIDTQYF. The whole variable domain, filled in from reference TRBV18 and TRBJ2-3, reads NAGVMQNPRHLVRRRGQEARLRCSPMKGHSHVYWYRQLPEEGLKFMVYLQKENIIDESGMPKERFSAEFPKEGPSILRIQQVVRGDSAAYFCASSPGRGIDTQYFGPGTRLTVL.

The chain recombines TRBV7-9 with TRBJ2-3, with TRBD1 matching over 9 bases. V lost 5 bases, J lost 3 bases, and 6 bases stayed unmatched. The CDR3 runs to 15 residues. Germline assignment: CDR1 SEHNR and CDR2 FQNEAQ (reference sequence). The CDR3 protein is CASSPGTGITDTQYF. The CDR3 region has the DNA TGTGCCAGCAGCCCCGGGACAGGGATTACAGATACGCAGTATTTT.

This chain joins TRBV7-2 and TRBJ2-7; D is ambiguous. The germline gives CDR1 SGHTA, CDR2 FQGNSA. The germline V and J ends were trimmed by 5 bases and 3 bases, with 5 bases remaining between them. The CDR3 consists of 11 residues. For the CDR3, the DNA is TGTGCCAGCAGCCCGAGCTACGAGCAGTACTTC. This translates into CASSPSYEQYF.

This clone appeared a single time. V is TRBV3-1 (or the pseudogene TRBV3-2) and J is TRBJ2-3, with D possibly TRBD2 on 6 matching bases. The CDR3 covers 16 residues. V lost 6 bases and J 2 bases, leaving 18 bases between the germline ends. Germline V gene sequence: CDR1 LGHDT, CDR2 YNNKEL (reference sequence). The DNA for the CDR3 is TGTGCCAGCAGAACTTTAGCGGCCCCATACACAGATACGCAGTATTTT. This gives the protein CASRTLAAPYTDTQYF.

The chain combines TRBV6-2 or TRBV6-3 with TRBJ1-1; 7 bases match TRBD1. This CDR3 is built from 16 residues. Trimming removed 2 bases from V and 4 bases from J; junction bases left unmatched: 10. The V gene's germline CDR1 is MNHEY and CDR2 SVGEGT. The CDR3 coding sequence is TGTGCCAGCAGTTACCCTACGACAGGGAGGAGCACTGAAGCTTTCTTT. This sequence encodes CASSYPTTGRSTEAFF.

The J gene is TRBJ2-2, the V gene TRBV13; 8 bases are a match to TRBD2. This CDR3 is built from 15 residues. CDR1 and CDR2 (germline): PRHDT, FYEKMQ (reference sequence). Germline trimming cut 6 bases from V and 7 bases from J; bases unmatched to any gene: 10. The CDR3 here is CASSRRGLGSGELFF. The CDR3 nucleotides are TGTGCCAGCAGTAGACGGGGACTAGGGAGCGGGGAGCTGTTTTTT.

V is TRBV6-5 and J is TRBJ1-2; D possibly corresponds to TRBD1 (5 bases). CDR3 size: 13 residues. CDR1 is MNHEY and CDR2 is SVGAGI in the germline V gene. V gave up 0 bases and J gave up 7 bases, with 9 bases separating them. The chain's CDR3 is CASSYSMGGGYTF. In DNA, the CDR3 is TGTGCCAGCAGTTACTCGATGGGGGGTGGCTACACCTTC.

V gene TRBV7-9 combines with J gene TRBJ2-3; 9 bases fit TRBD1. The germline V gene has CDR1 SEHNR and CDR2 FQNEAQ (reference sequence). The CDR3 contains 15 residues. Losses at the gene ends were 1 base for V and 5 bases for J; bases not matched to a gene: 4. The DNA for the CDR3 is TGTGCCAGCAGCTTAGGACAGGGGGTGGGAGATACGCAGTATTTT. Translation gives CASSLGQGVGDTQYF. Together with reference TRBV7-9 and TRBJ2-3, the CDR3 gives the full variable domain: DTGVSQNPRHKITKRGQNVTFRCDPISEHNRLYWYRQTLGQGPEFLTYFQNEAQLEKSRLLSDRFSAERPKGSFSTLEIQRTEQGDSAMYLCASSLGQGVGDTQYFGPGTRLTVL.

The chain couples TRBV11-2 to TRBJ2-7; no clear D gene. The germline V gene encodes CDR1 SGHAT and CDR2 FQNNGV. The V end lost 5 bases, the J end lost 5 bases, and 10 bases lay between the germline ends. The CDR3 has 12 amino acids. CDR3 sequence: CASSAGAHEQYF. The DNA of the CDR3 is TGTGCCAGCAGCGCAGGCGCCCACGAGCAGTACTTC.

The chain combines TRBV3-1 (or the pseudogene TRBV3-2) with TRBJ1-5; 8 nucleotides agree with TRBD1. Trimming took 4 bases from V and 6 from J; bases not matched to a gene: 5. The CDR3 contains 14 residues. Germline V gene sequence: CDR1 LGHDT, CDR2 YNNKEL (reference sequence). The CDR3 sequence: CASSPGGRGQPQHF. CDR3 coding DNA: TGTGCCAGCAGCCCAGGGGGCCGGGGTCAGCCCCAGCATTTT.

The rearrangement links TRBV18 to TRBJ1-1, with 9 positions matching TRBD1. This CDR3 contains 13 residues. In germline, CDR1 is KGHSH, CDR2 LQKENI. Trimming removed 2 bases from V and 8 bases from J; junction bases left unmatched: 3. CDR3 in amino acids: CASSPGTGIEAFF. The CDR3 DNA is TGTGCCAGCTCACCAGGGACAGGGATAGAAGCTTTCTTT.

This clone was recorded once. The V gene is TRBV18, the J gene TRBJ1-4; D is unresolved. There are 13 residues in the CDR3. Germline CDR1 reads KGHSH; CDR2 reads LQKENI. Between the trimmed V and J ends, which lost 2 bases and 6 bases, there was a span of 7 bases. The DNA of the CDR3 is TGTGCCAGCTCACCAGTTCCGTATGAAAAACTGTTTTTT. Amino acid sequence: CASSPVPYEKLFF.

This clone was seen a few times. The chain combines TRBV7-9 with TRBJ2-5; TRBD2 aligns across 8 bases. The CDR3 totals 16 residues. V shed 1 base and J 4 bases; nucleotides not matched to a gene: 8. Germline V lookup: CDR1 SEHNR, CDR2 FQNEAQ (reference sequence). CDR3 nucleotides: TGTGCCAGCAGCTTAGGGGATAGCGGGGTCCTAGAGACCCAGTACTTC. Translation: CASSLGDSGVLETQYF. The full variable domain, with the rest looked up from reference TRBV7-9 and TRBJ2-5, is DTGVSQNPRHKITKRGQNVTFRCDPISEHNRLYWYRQTLGQGPEFLTYFQNEAQLEKSRLLSDRFSAERPKGSFSTLEIQRTEQGDSAMYLCASSLGDSGVLETQYFGPGTRLLVL.

The chain links TRBV27 to TRBJ2-7; D might be TRBD2 (7 bases). Trimming took 3 bases from V and 3 from J, leaving 12 bases between them. Germline loops: CDR1 MNHEY, CDR2 SMNVEV (reference sequence). CDR3 size: 14 residues. The CDR3 loop reads CASSFAGAYYEQYF. The CDR3 DNA reads as TGTGCCAGCAGTTTTGCGGGGGCTTACTACGAGCAGTACTTC.

The chain joins TRBV5-8 to TRBJ2-7; TRBD1 matches 10 bases. J gave up 2 bases and V 2 bases, and 13 bases lay outside the gene matches. CDR1 is SGHTS, CDR2 YDEGEE, per germline. This CDR3 has 18 amino acids. The CDR3 DNA follows: TGTGCCAGCAGCTTCCTTACTTTAAGAGGGACAGGGGCCTACGAGCAGTACGTC. Translated, it gives CASSFLTLRGTGAYEQYV.

The chain links TRBV19 to TRBJ2-2; 11 bases are shared with TRBD2. CDR3 length equals 16 residues. The V segment lost 7 bases and the J segment 6 bases; nucleotides outside the gene matches: 10. CDR1 and CDR2 from the germline V gene are LNHDA and SQIVND (reference sequence). The CDR3 sequence: CASTPRSGRGAGELFF. As DNA, the CDR3 is TGTGCCAGTACCCCGCGTAGCGGGAGGGGGGCCGGGGAGCTGTTTTTT.

The chain couples TRBV11-2 to TRBJ2-7; a weak D match, TRBD2 (7 bases). V was trimmed by 0 bases and J by 3 bases, leaving 12 bases between them. Looked up from germline, CDR1 is SGHAT and CDR2 is FQNNGV. This CDR3 comprises 15 residues. The CDR3 loop is CASSLERGGFYEQYF. CDR3 DNA sequence: TGTGCCAGCAGCTTAGAGAGGGGGGGGTTCTACGAGCAGTACTTC.

The table lists this clone with a few counts. The rearrangement links TRBV18 to TRBJ1-1; D is perhaps TRBD1 (5 bases). The CDR3 has 16 amino acids. V lost 3 bases to trimming and J lost 1 base, with 15 bases between them. Germline-derived CDR1 and CDR2 are KGHSH and LQKENI. The CDR3 DNA follows: TGTGCCAGCTCACCCACAGGCGGGAGTCGGAACACTGAAGCTTTCTTT. Translated: CASSPTGGSRNTEAFF.

V is TRBV5-4 and J is TRBJ2-6; 7 bases map to TRBD1. The germline V gene has CDR1 SGHNT and CDR2 YYREEE (reference sequence). This CDR3 comprises 18 residues. V shed 0 bases and J 1 base; nucleotides not matched to a gene: 7. CDR3 nucleotides: TGTGCCAGCAGCTTGGTTTCAGGGGGAAGGTCTGGGGCCAACGTCCTGACTTTC. It yields the protein CASSLVSGGRSGANVLTF.

The chain is built from TRBV9 and TRBJ2-5, with D tentatively TRBD1 (6 bases). From germline, CDR1 is SGDLS and CDR2 YYNGEE. The germline V and J ends were trimmed by 7 bases and 4 bases, with 14 bases remaining between them. The length of the CDR3 is 13 residues. The CDR3 coding sequence is TGTGCCAGCTCCAAAAGGGGGACAGAGACCCAGTACTTC. Translating it yields CASSKRGTETQYF.

This chain connects TRBV2 to TRBJ1-5; TRBD1 matches 8 bases. The CDR3 sequence is 13 residues long. CDR1 and CDR2 (germline): SNHLY, FYNNEI. Unmatched junction bases numbered 5, after V lost 7 bases and J lost 6 bases. Written as DNA, the CDR3 is TGTGCCAGCACCCTACAGGGGGGTCAGCCCCAGCATTTT. Residues: CASTLQGGQPQHF.

This chain uses TRBV27 with TRBJ2-7; 9 nucleotides line up with TRBD1. Unmatched junction bases numbered 6, after V lost 6 bases and J lost 0 bases. Germline V gene data show CDR1 as MNHEY and CDR2 as SMNVEV (reference sequence). The CDR3 runs 15 residues. The CDR3 reads CASRDRGGSSYEQYF. For the CDR3, the DNA is TGTGCCAGCAGGGACAGGGGCGGGAGCTCCTACGAGCAGTACTTC.